This T cell receptor beta chain was sequenced in a study of technical replicates of blood from a handful of donors (dated by TCRdb to about 2017). Of note for this clone: Its binding antigen is unknown. Base qualities are not at hand, and no much larger clone is one base apart.

Library preparation used the immunoSEQ multiplex PCR assay. TCRdb holds this immuneACCESS table with in-frame rearrangements only. Some clones are missing; in checked studies, unresolved V genes explain under half, and the rest has no known cause. The sample table records nearly 80,000 clones; 95% to 98% of these occur just once. The top ten hold roughly 0.34% of the sample. Looking up the germline V gene yields CDR1 SGHRS and CDR2 YFSETQ. Its CDR3 holds 14 amino acids, cysteine through phenylalanine. The entry retains the CDR3 DNA only, 42 bases that are in frame from base 1. V loses 0 bases of germline sequence and J loses 2 bases, and the interval between the two ends is 8 bases.

The rearrangement joined TRBV5-1 to TRBJ2-5, with no D gene named confidently. The sample comprised T cells isolated from PBMCs. The source of this sequence is a human donor in good health. The nucleotide sequence reads TGCGCCAGCAGCTTGGGAGGTGTTCAAGAGACCCAGTACTTC. Protein translation: CASSLGGVQETQYF.